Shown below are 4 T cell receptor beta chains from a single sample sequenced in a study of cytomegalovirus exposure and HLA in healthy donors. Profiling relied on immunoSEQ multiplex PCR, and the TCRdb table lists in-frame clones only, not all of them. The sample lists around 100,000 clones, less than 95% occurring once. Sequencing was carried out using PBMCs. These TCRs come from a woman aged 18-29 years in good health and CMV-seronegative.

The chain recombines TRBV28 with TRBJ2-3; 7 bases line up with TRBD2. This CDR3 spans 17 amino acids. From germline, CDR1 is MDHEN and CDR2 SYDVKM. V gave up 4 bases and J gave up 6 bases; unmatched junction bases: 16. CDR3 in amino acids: CASSSQFGGSRIDTQYF. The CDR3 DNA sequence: TGTGCCAGCAGTTCGCAGTTCGGCGGGAGCCGAATTGATACGCAGTATTTT.

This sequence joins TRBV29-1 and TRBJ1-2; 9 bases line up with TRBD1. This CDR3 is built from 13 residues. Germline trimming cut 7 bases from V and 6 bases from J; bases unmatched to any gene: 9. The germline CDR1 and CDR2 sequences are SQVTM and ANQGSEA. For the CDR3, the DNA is TGCAGCGACGGGACAGGGAAAGAGAATGGCTACACCTTC. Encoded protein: CSDGTGKENGYTF.

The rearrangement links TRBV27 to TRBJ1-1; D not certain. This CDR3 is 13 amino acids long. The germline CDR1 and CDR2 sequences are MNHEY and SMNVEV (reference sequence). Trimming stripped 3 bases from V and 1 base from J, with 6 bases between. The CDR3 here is CASSFQENTEAFF. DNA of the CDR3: TGTGCCAGCAGTTTTCAGGAGAACACTGAAGCTTTCTTT.

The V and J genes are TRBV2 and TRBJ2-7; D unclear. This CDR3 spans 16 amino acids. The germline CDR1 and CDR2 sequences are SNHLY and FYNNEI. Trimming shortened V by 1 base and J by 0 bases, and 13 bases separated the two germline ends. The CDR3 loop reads CASSEVGQLPSYEQYF. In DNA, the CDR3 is TGTGCCAGCAGTGAAGTTGGCCAGTTGCCCTCCTACGAGCAGTACTTC.